This T cell receptor (beta chain) was observed in a study of cytomegalovirus exposure and HLA in healthy donors. Both 60 Vbeta primers and 13 Jbeta primers went into the PCR. The data were produced by immunoSEQ multiplex PCR, yet TCRdb's version contains in-frame clones alone and is incomplete. The profile shows approximately 210,000 clones, 65% to 80% of them singletons. Per the germline V gene, CDR1 is MGHDK and CDR2 is SYGVNS. The junction had 1 base not matched to a gene; V was cut back by 8 bases and J by 3 bases. This CDR3 contains 11 residues. This clone was detected only a few times. What it recognizes is unknown. Other DNA sequences within the sample encode an identical CDR3. Study outcomes and limitations: Sequencing likely produced, as an artifact, a cluster of highly shared sequence variants. TCR beta chain V- and J-gene trimming was linked, in a later analysis, to a missense variant in DCLRE1C.

The chain combines TRBV25-1 with TRBJ2-7; 7 positions agree with TRBD1. Sequenced: PBMCs. This TCR was sampled from a woman in her thirties or forties in good health and CMV-seronegative. Here the CDR3 DNA reads TGTGCCAGCGGGGACAGCTACGAGCAGTACTTC. It is translated as CASGDSYEQYF.